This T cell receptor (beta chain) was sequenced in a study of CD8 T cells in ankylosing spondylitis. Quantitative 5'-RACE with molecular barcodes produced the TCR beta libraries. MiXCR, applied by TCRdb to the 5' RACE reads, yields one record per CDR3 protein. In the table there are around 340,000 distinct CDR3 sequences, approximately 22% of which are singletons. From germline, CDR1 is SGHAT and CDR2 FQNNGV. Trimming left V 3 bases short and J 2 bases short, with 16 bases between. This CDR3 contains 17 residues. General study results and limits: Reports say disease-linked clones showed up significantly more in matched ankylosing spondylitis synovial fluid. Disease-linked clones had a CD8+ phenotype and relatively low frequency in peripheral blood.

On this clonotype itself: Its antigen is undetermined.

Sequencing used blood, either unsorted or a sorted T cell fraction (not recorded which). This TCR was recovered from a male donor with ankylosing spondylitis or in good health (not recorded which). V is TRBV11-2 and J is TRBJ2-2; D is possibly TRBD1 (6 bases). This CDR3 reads CASSFPGQRVNTGELFF. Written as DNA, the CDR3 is TGTGCCAGCAGCTTTCCAGGACAGAGAGTAAACACCGGGGAGCTGTTTTTT.